A selection of T cell receptor beta chains follows, all from one sample in a study of CD8 T cells in Susac syndrome. TCRdb ran MiXCR on the immunoSEQ multiplex PCR reads and lists one entry per CDR3 protein. Of around 220,000 distinct CDR3 sequences detected, 90% to 95% appear once; the ten largest clones hold around 0.13%. The sequencing sample was made of CD8+ T cells from PBMCs. These receptors were collected from a human donor with multiple sclerosis. CDR3s include the opening cysteine and the closing phenylalanine or tryptophan. The D gene is left open where the match is weak. Clone sizes are given selectively: once, few, many, or a class where the clone is expanded.

>-|-|TRBJ2-7|TRBV13
CASSFARASYEQYF
TGTGCCAGCAGCTTTGCCAGGGCTTCCTACGAGCAGTACTTC
>once|-|TRBJ1-5|TRBV19
CASSLTGPNQPQHF
TGTGCCAGTAGTTTAACAGGGCCCAATCAGCCCCAGCATTTT
>-|TRBD1|TRBJ2-5|TRBV13
CASSLGQGMRETQYF
TGTGCCAGCAGCTTAGGACAGGGGATGAGGGAGACCCAGTACTTC
>once|TRBD1|TRBJ2-5|TRBV13
CASSRTGGMSWETQYF
TGTGCCAGCAGCCGGACAGGGGGCATGAGTTGGGAGACCCAGTACTTC
>-|-|TRBJ1-5|TRBV3-1
CASSQDRLSNQPQHF
TGTGCCAGCAGCCAAGATAGACTGAGCAATCAGCCCCAGCATTTT
>-|-|TRBJ2-5|TRBV11-2
CASSQPPYQETQYF
TGTGCCAGCAGCCAACCCCCGTACCAAGAGACCCAGTACTTC
>-|-|TRBJ1-1|TRBV4-1
CASSPPSRTEAFF
TGCGCCAGCAGCCCCCCAAGTAGGACTGAAGCTTTCTTT
>-|-|TRBJ2-6|TRBV13
CATSWTGSGANVLTF
TGTGCCACCTCCTGGACCGGATCTGGGGCCAACGTCCTGACTTTC
>-|-|TRBJ1-4|TRBV19
CASTLGGFYATNEKLFF
TGTGCCAGTACCCTCGGGGGATTCTACGCAACTAATGAAAAACTGTTTTTT
>once|-|TRBJ1-2|TRBV9
CASSVGLRGYGYTF
TGTGCCAGCAGCGTGGGCTTAAGGGGGTATGGCTACACCTTC
>-|TRBD1|TRBJ1-5|TRBV6-2/TRBV6-3
CASSTRQGRPTYQPQHF
TGTGCCAGCAGTACCCGACAGGGACGACCGACGTATCAGCCCCAGCATTTT
>once|TRBD2|TRBJ2-4|TRBV7-9
CASSLSGTTENIQYF
TGTGCCAGCAGCTTATCTGGGACTACCGAAAACATTCAGTACTTC
>-|TRBD1|TRBJ1-1|TRBV29-1
CGVWAGQNMNTEAFF
TGCGGCGTTTGGGCGGGACAGAATATGAACACTGAAGCTTTCTTT
>-|TRBD1|TRBJ2-4|TRBV6-5
CASSYLGQGRENIQYF
TGTGCCAGCAGTTACCTGGGACAGGGGAGGGAAAACATTCAGTACTTC
>-|-|TRBJ1-1|TRBV7-8
CASSLIGIIEAFF
TGTGCCAGCAGCTTGATAGGGATTATTGAAGCTTTCTTT
>-|TRBD2|TRBJ2-1|TRBV3-1
CASSQDRASGSNEQFF
TGTGCCAGCAGCCAAGATAGAGCTAGCGGGAGTAATGAGCAGTTCTTC
>-|TRBD2|TRBJ2-3|TRBV12-3/TRBV12-4
CASSFYQRGGTDTQYF
TGTGCCAGCAGTTTCTATCAGCGGGGGGGCACAGATACGCAGTATTTT
>-|-|TRBJ2-7|TRBV27
CASSSGQSYEQYF
TGTGCCAGCAGTTCCGGACAGTCCTACGAGCAGTACTTC
>-|-|TRBJ2-7|TRBV13
CASSLSRDSYEQYF
TGTGCCAGCAGCTTATCTCGGGATTCCTACGAGCAGTACTTC
>-|TRBD2|TRBJ2-5|TRBV6-4
CASSKKAGDQETQYF
TGTGCCAGCAGTAAGAAGGCGGGGGACCAAGAGACCCAGTACTTC
>-|-|TRBJ2-2|TRBV4-1
CASSQDWGPSYGGAGELFF
TGCGCCAGCAGCCAAGATTGGGGACCGTCGTACGGAGGGGCCGGGGAGCTGTTTTTT
>-|TRBD2|TRBJ2-1|TRBV13
CASSLGGLAGNNEQFF
TGTGCCAGCAGCTTAGGGGGACTAGCGGGGAACAATGAGCAGTTCTTC
>-|-|TRBJ2-1|TRBV7-9
CASTYRVDEQFF
TGTGCCAGCACCTACAGGGTCGATGAGCAGTTCTTC
>-|TRBD1|TRBJ1-2|TRBV6-2/TRBV6-3
CASRQGANYGYTF
TGTGCCAGCAGACAGGGGGCTAACTATGGCTACACCTTC
>-|-|TRBJ2-3|TRBV4-1
CASSQGGAQYF
TGCGCCAGCAGCCAAGGAGGAGCGCAGTATTTT
>-|-|TRBJ2-7|TRBV9
CASSVALGASYEQYF
TGTGCCAGCAGCGTAGCTCTCGGGGCCTCGTACGAGCAGTACTTC
>-|-|TRBJ2-3|TRBV13
CASSSQEGDTQYF
TGTGCCAGCAGCTCACAGGAGGGGGATACGCAGTATTTT
>-|TRBD2|TRBJ2-7|TRBV9
CASSPGGSVVNEQYF
TGTGCCAGCAGCCCCGGCGGGAGCGTCGTCAACGAGCAGTACTTC
>-|-|TRBJ1-1|TRBV6-5
CASSYSNRNTEAFF
TGTGCCAGCAGTTACTCTAACAGGAACACTGAAGCTTTCTTT
>-|-|TRBJ1-5|TRBV4-1
CASSQVLGNNQPQHF
TGCGCCAGCAGCCAGGTGTTGGGGAATAATCAGCCCCAGCATTTT
>-|-|TRBJ2-1|TRBV7-3
CASSGRAGLNEQFF
TGTGCCAGCAGCGGACGTGCGGGCCTCAATGAGCAGTTCTTC
>-|TRBD2|TRBJ2-1|TRBV13
CASSLGLVFGLAGGTEQFF
TGTGCCAGCAGCTTAGGCCTGGTCTTCGGACTAGCGGGGGGGACTGAGCAGTTCTTC
>-|TRBD1|TRBJ2-3|TRBV12-5
CASAFTPGGSTPTDTQYF
TGTGCTAGTGCCTTCACCCCAGGGGGTAGTACACCAACAGATACGCAGTATTTT
>-|-|TRBJ2-5|TRBV4-3
CASSVDWQQETQYF
TGCGCCAGCAGCGTGGACTGGCAACAAGAGACCCAGTACTTC
>-|-|TRBJ2-5|TRBV9
CASSVNPGEETQYF
TGTGCCAGCAGCGTAAATCCAGGGGAAGAGACCCAGTACTTC
>-|-|TRBJ2-7|TRBV11-3
CASRSDYEQYF
TGTGCCAGCAGGTCCGACTACGAGCAGTACTTC
>-|-|TRBJ2-2|TRBV27
CASSHRRTTHFGELFF
TGTGCCAGCAGCCACCGCCGGACGACTCATTTCGGGGAGCTGTTTTTT